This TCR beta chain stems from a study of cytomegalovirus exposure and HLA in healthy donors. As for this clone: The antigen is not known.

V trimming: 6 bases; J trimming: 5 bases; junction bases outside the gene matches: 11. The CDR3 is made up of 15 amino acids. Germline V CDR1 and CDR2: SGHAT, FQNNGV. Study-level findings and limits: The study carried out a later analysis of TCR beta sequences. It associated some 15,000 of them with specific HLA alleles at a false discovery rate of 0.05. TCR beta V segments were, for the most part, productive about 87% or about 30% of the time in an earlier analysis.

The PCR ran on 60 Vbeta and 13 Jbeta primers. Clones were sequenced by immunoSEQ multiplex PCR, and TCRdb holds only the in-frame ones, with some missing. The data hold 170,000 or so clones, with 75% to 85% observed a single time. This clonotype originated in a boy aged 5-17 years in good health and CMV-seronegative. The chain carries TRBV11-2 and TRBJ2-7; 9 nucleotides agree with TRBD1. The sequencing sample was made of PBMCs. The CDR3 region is CASRMGGTGSHEQYF. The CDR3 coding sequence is TGTGCCAGCAGAATGGGAGGGACAGGGTCCCACGAGCAGTACTTC.